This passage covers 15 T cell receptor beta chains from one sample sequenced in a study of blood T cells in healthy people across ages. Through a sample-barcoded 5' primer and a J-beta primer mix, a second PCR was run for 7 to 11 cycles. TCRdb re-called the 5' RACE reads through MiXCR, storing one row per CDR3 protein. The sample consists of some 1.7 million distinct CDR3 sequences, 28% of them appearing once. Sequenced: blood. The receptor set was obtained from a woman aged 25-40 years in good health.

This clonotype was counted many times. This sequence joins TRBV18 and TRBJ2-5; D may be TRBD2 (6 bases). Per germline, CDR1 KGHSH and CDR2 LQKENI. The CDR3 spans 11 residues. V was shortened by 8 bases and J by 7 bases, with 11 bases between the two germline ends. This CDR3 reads CASSPGGTQYF. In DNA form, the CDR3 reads TGTGCCAGCAGTCCCGGGGGGACCCAGTACTTC.

CDR3 protein: CASSRLDRATDTQYF. The CDR3 DNA is TGTGCCAGCAGCCGACTGGACAGGGCAACAGATACGCAGTATTTT. The chain recombines TRBV28 with TRBJ2-3, with 8 bases fitting TRBD1. The V gene end was trimmed by 6 bases and the J gene end by 3 bases; junction bases not matched to a gene: 8. Germline V lookup: CDR1 MDHEN, CDR2 SYDVKM. This CDR3 has 15 amino acids.

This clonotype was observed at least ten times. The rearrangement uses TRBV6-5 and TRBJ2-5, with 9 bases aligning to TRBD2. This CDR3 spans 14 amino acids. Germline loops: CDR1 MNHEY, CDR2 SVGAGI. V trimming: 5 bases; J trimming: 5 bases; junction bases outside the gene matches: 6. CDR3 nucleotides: TGTGCCAGCAGTCCGCTAGCGGGGCGGGAGACCCAGTACTTC. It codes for CASSPLAGRETQYF.

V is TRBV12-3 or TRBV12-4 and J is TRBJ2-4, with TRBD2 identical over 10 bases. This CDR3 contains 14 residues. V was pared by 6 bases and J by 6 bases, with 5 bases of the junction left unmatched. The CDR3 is CASRPSGGPNIQYF. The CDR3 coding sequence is TGTGCCAGCAGACCTAGCGGGGGCCCAAACATTCAGTACTTC.

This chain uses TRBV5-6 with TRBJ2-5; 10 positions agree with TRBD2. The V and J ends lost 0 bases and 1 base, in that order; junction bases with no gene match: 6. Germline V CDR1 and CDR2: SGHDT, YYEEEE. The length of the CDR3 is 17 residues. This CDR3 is CASSLAEAGGPQETQYF. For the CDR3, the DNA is TGTGCCAGCAGCTTGGCGGAAGCGGGGGGGCCCCAAGAGACCCAGTACTTC.

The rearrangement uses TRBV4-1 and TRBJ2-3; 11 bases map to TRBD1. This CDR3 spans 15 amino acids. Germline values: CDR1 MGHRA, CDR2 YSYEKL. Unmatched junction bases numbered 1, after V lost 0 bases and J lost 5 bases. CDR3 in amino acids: CASSQEGQGEDTQYF. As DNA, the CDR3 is TGCGCCAGCAGCCAAGAGGGACAGGGGGAAGATACGCAGTATTTT.

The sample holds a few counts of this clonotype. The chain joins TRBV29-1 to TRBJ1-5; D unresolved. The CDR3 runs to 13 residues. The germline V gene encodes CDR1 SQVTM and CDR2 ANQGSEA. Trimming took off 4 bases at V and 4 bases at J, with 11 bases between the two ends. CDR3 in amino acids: CSVGENLNQPQHF. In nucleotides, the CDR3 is TGCAGCGTTGGGGAAAATTTGAATCAGCCCCAGCATTTT.

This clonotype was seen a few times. The CDR3 region has the DNA TGTGCCAGCAGCTTAGTGTTTCGGGGACTAGCGGACAATGAGCAGTTCTTC. Translating gives CASSLVFRGLADNEQFF. V usage is TRBV7-2 and J usage is TRBJ2-1; TRBD2 matches at 11 bases. Germline CDR1 reads SGHTA; CDR2 reads FQGNSA. This CDR3 has 17 amino acids. With V trimmed by 1 base and J by 5 bases, 7 bases remained unmatched.

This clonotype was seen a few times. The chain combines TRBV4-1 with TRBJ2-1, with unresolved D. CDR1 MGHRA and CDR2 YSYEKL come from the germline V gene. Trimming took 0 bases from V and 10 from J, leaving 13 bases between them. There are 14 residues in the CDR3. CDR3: CASSQDRSDVEQFF. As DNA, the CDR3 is TGCGCCAGCAGCCAAGATCGGTCCGACGTCGAGCAGTTCTTC.

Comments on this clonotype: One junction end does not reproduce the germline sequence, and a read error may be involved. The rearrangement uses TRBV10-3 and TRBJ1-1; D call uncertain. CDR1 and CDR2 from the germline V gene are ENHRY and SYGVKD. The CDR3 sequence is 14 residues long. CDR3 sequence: CAISDRAVDTEAYF. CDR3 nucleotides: TGTGCCATCAGTGATAGGGCGGTCGACACTGAAGCTTACTTT.

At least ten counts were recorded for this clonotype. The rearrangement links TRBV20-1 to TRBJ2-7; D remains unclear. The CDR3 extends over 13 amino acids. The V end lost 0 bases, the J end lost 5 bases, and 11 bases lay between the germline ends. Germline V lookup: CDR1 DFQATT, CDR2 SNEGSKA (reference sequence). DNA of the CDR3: TGCAGTGCTAGAGATCGGGTTGGCGACGAGCAGTACTTC. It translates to CSARDRVGDEQYF.

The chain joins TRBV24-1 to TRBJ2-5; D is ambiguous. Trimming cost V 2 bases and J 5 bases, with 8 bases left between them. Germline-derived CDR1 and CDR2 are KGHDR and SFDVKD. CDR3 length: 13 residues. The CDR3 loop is CATSDSKLETQYF. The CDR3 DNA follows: TGTGCCACCAGTGATTCGAAATTGGAGACCCAGTACTTC.

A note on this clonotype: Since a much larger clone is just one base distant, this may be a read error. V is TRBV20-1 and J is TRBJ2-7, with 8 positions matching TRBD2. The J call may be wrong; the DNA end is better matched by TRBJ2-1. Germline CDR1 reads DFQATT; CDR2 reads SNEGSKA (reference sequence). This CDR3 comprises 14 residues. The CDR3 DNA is TGCAGTGCCCCCCTGGAGGCGGGAGGAAACGAGCAGTTCTTC. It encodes CSAPLEAGGNEQFF.

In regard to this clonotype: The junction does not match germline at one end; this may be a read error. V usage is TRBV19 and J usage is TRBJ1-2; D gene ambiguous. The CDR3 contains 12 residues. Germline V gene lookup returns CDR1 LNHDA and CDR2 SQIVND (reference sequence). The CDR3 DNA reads TGTACCAGTAGTCCCCGGAACTATGGCTACACCTTC. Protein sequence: CTSSPRNYGYTF.

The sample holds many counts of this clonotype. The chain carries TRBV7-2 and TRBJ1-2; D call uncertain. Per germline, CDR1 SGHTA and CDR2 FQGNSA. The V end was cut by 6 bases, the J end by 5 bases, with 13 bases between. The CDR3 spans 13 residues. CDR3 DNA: TGTGCCAGCAGTATTGGGCAGGAGTATGGCTACACCTTC. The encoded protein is CASSIGQEYGYTF.